This entry concerns a single T cell receptor beta chain. The length of the CDR3 is 13 residues. V lost 8 bases and J lost 0; bases outside the gene matches: 3. The germline gives CDR1 MNHEY, CDR2 SVGAGI. Generated by immunoSEQ multiplex PCR, the TCRdb table keeps only in-frame clones and is missing some. This sample yields 65,000 to 100,000 clones, of which around 90% are seen a single time; about 0.35% belongs to the top ten. These data originate in a study of OX40 agonist ivuxolimab in advanced cancers. The sequencing used CD4+ or CD8+ T cells sorted from blood, collected in a trial of the OX40 agonist ivuxolimab. This chain uses TRBV6-5 with TRBJ1-2; 7 bases map to TRBD1. The clonotype comes from an adult with an advanced solid tumor such as melanoma, head and neck, liver or kidney cancer. CDR3 sequence (DNA): TGTGCCAGCCGCAGGGGGTCTAACTATGGCTACACCTTC. Protein product: CASRRGSNYGYTF.